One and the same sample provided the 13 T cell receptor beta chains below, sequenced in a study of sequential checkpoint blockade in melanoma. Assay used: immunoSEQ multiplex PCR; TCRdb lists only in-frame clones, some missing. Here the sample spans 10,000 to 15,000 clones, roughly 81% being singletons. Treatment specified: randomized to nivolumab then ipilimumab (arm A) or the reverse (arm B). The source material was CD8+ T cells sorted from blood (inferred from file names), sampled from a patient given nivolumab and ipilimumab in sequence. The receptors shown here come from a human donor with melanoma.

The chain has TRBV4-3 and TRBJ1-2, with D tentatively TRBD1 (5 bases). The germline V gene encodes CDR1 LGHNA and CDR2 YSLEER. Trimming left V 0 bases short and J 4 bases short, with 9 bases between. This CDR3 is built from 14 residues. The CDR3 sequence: CASSQDRGGYGYTF. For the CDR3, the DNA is TGCGCCAGCAGCCAAGATAGGGGCGGCTATGGCTACACCTTC.

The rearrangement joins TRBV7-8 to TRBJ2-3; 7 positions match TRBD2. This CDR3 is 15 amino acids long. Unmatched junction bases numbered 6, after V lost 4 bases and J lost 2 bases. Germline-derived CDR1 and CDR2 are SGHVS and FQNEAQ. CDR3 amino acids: CASSWEGGPTDTQYF. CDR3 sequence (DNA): TGTGCCAGCAGCTGGGAGGGAGGGCCCACAGATACGCAGTATTTT.

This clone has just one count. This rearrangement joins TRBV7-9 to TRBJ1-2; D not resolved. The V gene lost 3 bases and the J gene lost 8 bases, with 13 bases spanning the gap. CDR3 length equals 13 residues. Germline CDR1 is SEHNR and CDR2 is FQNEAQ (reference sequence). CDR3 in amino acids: CASSFSGRKGYTF. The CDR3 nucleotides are TGTGCCAGCAGCTTTAGTGGGAGAAAGGGCTACACCTTC. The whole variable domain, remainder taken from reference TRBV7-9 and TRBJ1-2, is DTGVSQNPRHKITKRGQNVTFRCDPISEHNRLYWYRQTLGQGPEFLTYFQNEAQLEKSRLLSDRFSAERPKGSFSTLEIQRTEQGDSAMYLCASSFSGRKGYTFGSGTRLTVV.

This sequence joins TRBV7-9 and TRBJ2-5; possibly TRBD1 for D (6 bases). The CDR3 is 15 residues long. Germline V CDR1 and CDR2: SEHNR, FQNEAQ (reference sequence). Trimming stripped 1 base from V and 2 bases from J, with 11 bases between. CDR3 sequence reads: CASSLGQDIQETQYF. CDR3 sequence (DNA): TGTGCCAGCAGCTTAGGACAGGACATACAAGAGACCCAGTACTTC.

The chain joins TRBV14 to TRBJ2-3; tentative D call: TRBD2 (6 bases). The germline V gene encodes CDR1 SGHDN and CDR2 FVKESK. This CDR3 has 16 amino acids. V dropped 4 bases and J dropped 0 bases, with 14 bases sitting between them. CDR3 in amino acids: CASSLSAGLSTDTQYF. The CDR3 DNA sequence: TGTGCCAGCAGCCTAAGTGCGGGACTCAGCACAGATACGCAGTATTTT.

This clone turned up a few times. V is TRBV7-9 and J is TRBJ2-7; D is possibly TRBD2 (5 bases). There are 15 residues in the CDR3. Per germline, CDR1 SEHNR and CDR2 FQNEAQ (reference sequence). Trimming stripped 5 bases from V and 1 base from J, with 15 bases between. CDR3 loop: CASSPEGRRSYEQYF. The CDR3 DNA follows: TGTGCCAGCAGCCCCGAGGGTCGGAGATCCTACGAGCAGTACTTC.

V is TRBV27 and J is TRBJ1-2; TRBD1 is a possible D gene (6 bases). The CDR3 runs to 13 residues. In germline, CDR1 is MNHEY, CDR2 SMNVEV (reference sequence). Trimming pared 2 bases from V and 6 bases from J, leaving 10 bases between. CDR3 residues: CASSLGGANGYTF. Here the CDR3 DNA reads TGTGCCAGCAGTTTAGGGGGGGCTAATGGCTACACCTTC.

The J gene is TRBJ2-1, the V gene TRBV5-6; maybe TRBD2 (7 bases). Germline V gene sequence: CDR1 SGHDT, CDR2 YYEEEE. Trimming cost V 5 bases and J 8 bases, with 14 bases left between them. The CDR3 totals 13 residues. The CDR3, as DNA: TGTGCCAGCAGGGTCTGGGGGGGCGATGAGCAGTTCTTC. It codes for CASRVWGGDEQFF.

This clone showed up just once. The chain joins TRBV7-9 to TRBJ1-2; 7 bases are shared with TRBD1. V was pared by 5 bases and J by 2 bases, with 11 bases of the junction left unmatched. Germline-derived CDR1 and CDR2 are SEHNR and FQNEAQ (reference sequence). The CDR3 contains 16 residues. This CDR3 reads CASSRDRDSLNYGYTF. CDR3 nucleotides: TGTGCCAGCAGCCGTGACAGGGATTCTTTAAACTATGGCTACACCTTC.

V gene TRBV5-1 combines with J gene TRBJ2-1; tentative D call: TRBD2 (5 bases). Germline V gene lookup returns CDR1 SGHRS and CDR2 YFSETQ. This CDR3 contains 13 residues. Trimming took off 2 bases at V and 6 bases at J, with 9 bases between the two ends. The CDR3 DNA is TGCGCCAGCAGCTTATTCGGGATCAATGAGCAGTTCTTC. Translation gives CASSLFGINEQFF.

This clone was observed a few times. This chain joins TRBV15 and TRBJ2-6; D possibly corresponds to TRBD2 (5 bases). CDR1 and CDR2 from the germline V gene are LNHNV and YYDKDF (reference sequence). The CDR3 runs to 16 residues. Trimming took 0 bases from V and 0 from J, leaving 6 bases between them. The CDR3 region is CATSRERDSGANVLTF. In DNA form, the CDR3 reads TGTGCCACCAGCAGAGAACGGGACTCTGGGGCCAACGTCCTGACTTTC.

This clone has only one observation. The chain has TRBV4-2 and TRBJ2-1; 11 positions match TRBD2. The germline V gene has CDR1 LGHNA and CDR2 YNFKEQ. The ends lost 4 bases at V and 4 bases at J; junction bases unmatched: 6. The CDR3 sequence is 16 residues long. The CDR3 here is CASSLALAGGYNEQFF. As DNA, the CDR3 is TGTGCCAGCAGCCTAGCCCTAGCGGGGGGTTACAATGAGCAGTTCTTC.

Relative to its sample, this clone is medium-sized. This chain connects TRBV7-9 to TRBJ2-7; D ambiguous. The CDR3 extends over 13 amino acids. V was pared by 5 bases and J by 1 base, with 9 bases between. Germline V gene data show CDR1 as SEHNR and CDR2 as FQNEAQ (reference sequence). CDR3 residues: CASSPTLSYEQYF. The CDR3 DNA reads TGTGCCAGCAGCCCGACTTTGTCCTACGAGCAGTACTTC.